This passage covers 30 T cell receptor beta chains from one sample sequenced in a study of blood T cell repertoires in COVID-19. Clones were sequenced by immunoSEQ multiplex PCR, and TCRdb holds only the in-frame ones, with some missing. Counted here are 300,000 to 350,000 clones, around 88% occurring once; the ten biggest clones make up around 3%. Sequenced input: peripheral blood. These receptors were obtained from a man aged 25-45 years with active or convalescent COVID-19.

This chain joins TRBV7-9 and TRBJ1-1; 8 nucleotides align to TRBD1. J was trimmed by 2 bases and V by 4 bases; bases with no gene match: 12. CDR3 length equals 17 residues. Germline V CDR1 and CDR2: SEHNR, FQNEAQ (reference sequence). For the CDR3, the DNA is TGTGCCAGCAGCTCAGCCGGGACAGGCGATAGAAACACTGAAGCTTTCTTT. Translated, it gives CASSSAGTGDRNTEAFF.

V gene TRBV29-1 combines with J gene TRBJ2-3, with TRBD1 matching over 7 bases. This CDR3 spans 12 amino acids. Losses at the gene ends were 7 bases for V and 9 bases for J; bases not matched to a gene: 10. CDR1 is SQVTM and CDR2 is ANQGSEA in the germline V gene. The CDR3 DNA reads as TGCAGCGCACGACAGGGAAAGGGCACGCAGTATTTT. Its protein is CSARQGKGTQYF.

The chain recombines TRBV4-1 with TRBJ2-1; the match to TRBD2 covers 15 bases. This CDR3 region has 19 residues. Trimming removed 4 bases from V and 2 bases from J; junction bases left unmatched: 9. Germline V gives CDR1 MGHRA, CDR2 YSYEKL. The CDR3 nucleotides are TGCGCCAGCAGCCCCCACGGGGGGACTAGCGGGGGGACCTACAATGAGCAGTTCTTC. It specifies CASSPHGGTSGGTYNEQFF.

The chain combines TRBV30 with TRBJ1-4, with D hard to call. The CDR3 contains 14 residues. The germline V gene encodes CDR1 GTSNPN and CDR2 SVGIG (reference sequence). Trimming left V 0 bases short and J 8 bases short, with 13 bases between. For the CDR3, the DNA is TGTGCCTGGAGTGTGACGGGAGTAGGAGAAAAACTGTTTTTT. This translates into CAWSVTGVGEKLFF.

The J gene is TRBJ1-3, the V gene TRBV9; D perhaps matches TRBD1 (5 bases). Germline V gene lookup returns CDR1 SGDLS and CDR2 YYNGEE. V lost 0 bases and J lost 6, with 13 bases in between. The CDR3 has 15 residues. CDR3 nucleotide sequence: TGTGCCAGCAGCGTAGAAGGGGCCTCGTCAAACACCATATATTTT. As protein: CASSVEGASSNTIYF.

A remark on this clone: The same CDR3 can be traced to other DNA sequences in this sample. The chain is built from TRBV4-1 and TRBJ2-5; 10 nucleotides match TRBD2. V lost 3 bases, J lost 4 bases, and 5 bases stayed unmatched. The germline V gene has CDR1 MGHRA and CDR2 YSYEKL. The CDR3 consists of 15 residues. The CDR3 DNA is TGCGCCAGCAGCCAGGTGGGACTAGCGAGAGAGACCCAGTACTTC. Protein sequence: CASSQVGLARETQYF.

This chain uses TRBV14 with TRBJ1-1; maybe TRBD1 (6 bases). In germline, CDR1 is SGHDN, CDR2 FVKESK. The CDR3 runs 16 residues. Trimming shortened V by 4 bases and J by 7 bases, and 22 bases separated the two germline ends. The CDR3 reads CASSPRGGTLTYEAFF. For the CDR3, the DNA is TGTGCCAGCAGCCCGAGGGGGGGGACGCTCACCTATGAAGCTTTCTTT.

The J gene is TRBJ1-1, the V gene TRBV25-1; D may be TRBD1 (6 bases). Trimming took off 0 bases at V and 7 bases at J, with 9 bases between the two ends. Germline loops: CDR1 MGHDK, CDR2 SYGVNS. The CDR3 has 13 amino acids. CDR3 sequence reads: CASSEYRDNEAFF. CDR3 in DNA: TGTGCCAGCAGTGAATACCGGGACAATGAAGCTTTCTTT.

The chain has TRBV5-1 and TRBJ2-7; 7 positions agree with TRBD2. The CDR3 runs to 14 residues. The germline V gene has CDR1 SGHRS and CDR2 YFSETQ. Unmatched junction bases numbered 13, after V lost 8 bases and J lost 5 bases. The CDR3, as DNA: TGCGCCAGATGTTCAGTCCCCCGGGGGGACGAGCAGTACTTC. Translation gives CARCSVPRGDEQYF.

This clone was picked up a small number of times. The V and J genes are TRBV27 and TRBJ2-6; 11 positions agree with TRBD1. The CDR3 loop spans 17 amino acids. With V trimmed by 8 bases and J by 3 bases, 9 bases remained unmatched. Germline loops: CDR1 MNHEY, CDR2 SMNVEV (reference sequence). This chain's CDR3 is CASSLGQGAYGANVLTF. The CDR3, as DNA: TGTGCCAGCTCCCTAGGACAGGGGGCTTATGGGGCCAACGTCCTGACTTTC. Variable domain in full (rest from reference TRBV27 and TRBJ2-6): EAQVTQNPRYLITVTGKKLTVTCSQNMNHEYMSWYRQDPGLGLRQIYYSMNVEVTDKGDVPEGYKVSRKEKRNFPLILESPSPNQTSLYFCASSLGQGAYGANVLTFGAGSRLTVL.

The chain joins TRBV5-1 to TRBJ2-7; D is unresolved. The CDR3 covers 13 residues. The germline CDR1 and CDR2 sequences are SGHRS and YFSETQ. V shed 2 bases and J shed 6 bases, with 12 bases lying between them. CDR3 loop: CASSFGPTTEQYF. The CDR3 nucleotides read TGCGCCAGCAGCTTTGGGCCTACGACCGAGCAGTACTTC.

CDR3 amino acids: CASSSYRGHQDGYTF. The CDR3, as DNA: TGCGCCAGCAGCTCGTACAGGGGGCATCAGGATGGCTACACCTTC. The chain combines TRBV5-1 with TRBJ1-2; 9 bases fit TRBD1. CDR1 is SGHRS, CDR2 YFSETQ, per germline. CDR3 length: 15 residues. V lost 3 bases and J lost 6; bases outside the gene matches: 9.

The chain uses TRBV14 and TRBJ2-1; 10 bases are a match to TRBD2. Trimming removed 4 bases from V and 9 bases from J; junction bases left unmatched: 6. The CDR3 covers 14 residues. The germline CDR1 and CDR2 sequences are SGHDN and FVKESK. CDR3 sequence (DNA): TGTGCCAGCAGCCTTCGGACTAGCGGCGTTGAGCAGTTCTTC. Protein product: CASSLRTSGVEQFF.

The J gene is TRBJ1-1, the V gene TRBV7-9, with no clear D. The length of the CDR3 is 13 residues. Trimming removed 4 bases from V and 0 bases from J, with 6 bases in between. Looked up from germline, CDR1 is SEHNR and CDR2 is FQNEAQ (reference sequence). For the CDR3, the DNA is TGTGCCAGCAGCTACAGCATGAACACTGAAGCTTTCTTT. Translating it yields CASSYSMNTEAFF.

The chain links TRBV28 to TRBJ2-3; 7 bases map to TRBD2. CDR1 and CDR2 (germline): MDHEN, SYDVKM. The CDR3 runs to 16 residues. Unmatched junction bases numbered 9, after V lost 4 bases and J lost 2 bases. CDR3 DNA sequence: TGTGCCAGCAGTTCCGGGGCTAGCGGCTACACAGATACGCAGTATTTT. This codes for CASSSGASGYTDTQYF.

This rearrangement joins TRBV5-8 to TRBJ1-2; TRBD1 might be the D (6 bases). The germline V gene has CDR1 SGHTS and CDR2 YDEGEE. This CDR3 region has 11 residues. Trimming left V 4 bases short and J 5 bases short, with 6 bases between. In DNA form, the CDR3 reads TGTGCCAGCAGCCAGGGGTATGGCTACACCTTC. Translated: CASSQGYGYTF.

This rearrangement joins TRBV4-3 to TRBJ2-1; 7 positions agree with TRBD2. The CDR3 runs to 16 residues. The V and J ends lost 0 bases and 3 bases, in that order; junction bases with no gene match: 5. The germline V gene encodes CDR1 LGHNA and CDR2 YSLEER. CDR3 protein: CASSQDSAGLYNEQFF. The CDR3 DNA reads as TGCGCCAGCAGCCAAGATTCAGCGGGGCTCTACAATGAGCAGTTCTTC.

The rearrangement links TRBV15 to TRBJ1-1; no definite D call. Germline assignment: CDR1 LNHNV and CDR2 YYDKDF (reference sequence). This CDR3 has 14 residues. V was clipped by 4 bases and J by 0 bases, with 9 bases between them. CDR3 residues: CATSTTEMNTEAFF. The CDR3 DNA reads TGTGCCACCAGCACCACAGAAATGAACACTGAAGCTTTCTTT.

This clone appeared a few times. This sequence joins TRBV13 and TRBJ2-1, with 10 bases lining up with TRBD1. Germline V CDR1 and CDR2: PRHDT, FYEKMQ (reference sequence). This CDR3 is built from 15 residues. After removal of 5 bases from V and 6 bases from J, the junction contained 7 bases not matched to a gene. The CDR3 here is CASSPTGGGRNEQFF. Written as DNA, the CDR3 is TGTGCCAGCAGCCCGACAGGGGGCGGGCGCAATGAGCAGTTCTTC.

The chain recombines TRBV7-2 with TRBJ2-5; 7 positions agree with TRBD2. The CDR3 is 13 amino acids. Germline loops: CDR1 SGHTA, CDR2 FQGNSA. Losses at the gene ends were 5 bases for V and 7 bases for J; bases not matched to a gene: 7. CDR3 loop: CASSQPGGGTQYF. Written as DNA, the CDR3 is TGTGCCAGCAGCCAACCGGGAGGCGGGACCCAGTACTTC.

The rearrangement uses TRBV28 and TRBJ1-1, with 7 bases fitting TRBD1. Trimming at V came to 4 bases and at J to 10 bases, leaving 9 bases not matched to a gene. From germline, CDR1 is MDHEN and CDR2 SYDVKM. There are 13 residues in the CDR3. CDR3 in amino acids: CASSSPNTGVAFF. CDR3 in DNA: TGTGCCAGCAGTTCCCCCAATACAGGGGTAGCTTTCTTT. Full variable domain (outside the CDR3, taken from reference TRBV28 and TRBJ1-1): DVKVTQSSRYLVKRTGEKVFLECVQDMDHENMFWYRQDPGLGLRLIYFSYDVKMKEKGDIPEGYSVSREKKERFSLILESASTNQTSMYLCASSSPNTGVAFFGQGTRLTVV.

The V gene is TRBV9, the J gene TRBJ1-6; D is undetermined. V dropped 4 bases and J dropped 6 bases, with 11 bases sitting between them. The CDR3 runs to 14 residues. Germline assignment: CDR1 SGDLS and CDR2 YYNGEE. The CDR3 sequence is CASSSHGSNSPLHF. For the CDR3, the DNA is TGTGCCAGCAGCTCCCATGGCTCTAATTCACCCCTCCACTTT.

The chain recombines TRBV11-3 with TRBJ2-7; 8 bases map to TRBD1. The CDR3 is 14 amino acids. Looked up from germline, CDR1 is SGHNT and CDR2 is YENEEA. Trimming cost V 4 bases and J 3 bases; bases outside gene matches: 5. CDR3 sequence: CASSSSTGVYEQYF. In DNA form, the CDR3 reads TGTGCCAGCAGCTCATCGACAGGGGTCTACGAGCAGTACTTC.

This clone has a handful of counts. Other DNA sequences of this sample code for an identical CDR3. The V gene is TRBV2, the J gene TRBJ1-6; 9 nucleotides agree with TRBD1. The CDR3 is 13 amino acids. Trimming cost V 8 bases and J 10 bases; bases outside gene matches: 6. Germline V gene lookup returns CDR1 SNHLY and CDR2 FYNNEI. CDR3 nucleotide sequence: TGTGCCAGCCGGGACAGGGAGGGATCACCCCTCCACTTT. This gives the protein CASRDREGSPLHF.

V is TRBV28 and J is TRBJ1-4; TRBD1 agrees at 9 bases. CDR1 and CDR2 (germline): MDHEN, SYDVKM. The V gene end was trimmed by 6 bases and the J gene end by 0 bases; junction bases not matched to a gene: 5. This CDR3 has 16 residues. Here the CDR3 DNA reads TGTGCCAGCAGGAGCCGGACAGGGGCAACTAATGAAAAACTGTTTTTT. It is translated as CASRSRTGATNEKLFF.

J is TRBJ2-3 and V is TRBV2; 12 bases line up with TRBD2. CDR1 is SNHLY, CDR2 FYNNEI, per germline. With 5 bases clipped from V and 5 bases from J, the junction kept 11 bases outside the gene matches. The CDR3 is 17 residues long. The CDR3 DNA sequence: TGTGCCAGCAGTCCAAGGGGCCTAGCGGGAGGGAAAGATACGCAGTATTTT. Protein sequence: CASSPRGLAGGKDTQYF.

This clone was counted once. V and J are TRBV19 and TRBJ1-5; D is ambiguous. The CDR3 totals 13 residues. CDR1 and CDR2 from the germline V gene are LNHDA and SQIVND (reference sequence). Trimming shortened V by 0 bases and J by 7 bases, and 7 bases separated the two germline ends. CDR3 in DNA: TGTGCCAGTAGTATAGAGGAGAAACAGCCCCAGCATTTT. Protein: CASSIEEKQPQHF. Full variable domain (rest looked up from reference TRBV19 and TRBJ1-5): DGGITQSPKYLFRKEGQNVTLSCEQNLNHDAMYWYRQDPGQGLRLIYYSQIVNDFQKGDIAEGYSVSREKKESFPLTVTSAQKNPTAFYLCASSIEEKQPQHFGDGTRLSIL.

The chain combines TRBV7-8 with TRBJ1-5; the match to TRBD1 covers 9 bases. Per the germline V gene, CDR1 is SGHVS and CDR2 is FQNEAQ. The length of the CDR3 is 18 residues. Germline trimming cut 5 bases from V and 0 bases from J; bases unmatched to any gene: 11. The CDR3 DNA is TGTGCCAGCAGCGTCAGACAGGGGGATCACTATAGCAATCAGCCCCAGCATTTT. Translating gives CASSVRQGDHYSNQPQHF.

The V call is TRBV18, the J call TRBJ2-3; a weak D match, TRBD2 (5 bases). V dropped 3 bases and J dropped 5 bases, with 9 bases sitting between them. The CDR3 covers 13 residues. Germline lookup yields CDR1 KGHSH and CDR2 LQKENI. CDR3 sequence reads: CASSPFREDTQYF. In nucleotides, the CDR3 is TGTGCCAGCTCACCCTTCCGGGAAGATACGCAGTATTTT.

J is TRBJ2-5 and V is TRBV6-2 or TRBV6-3, with TRBD1 identical over 9 bases. Trimming removed 5 bases from V and 4 bases from J; junction bases left unmatched: 8. The germline gives CDR1 MNHEY, CDR2 SVGEGT. This CDR3 spans 15 amino acids. CDR3 region: CASSPPGQGVETQYF. CDR3 DNA: TGTGCCAGCAGTCCCCCGGGACAGGGTGTAGAGACCCAGTACTTC.